These 27 T cell receptor beta chains were all obtained from the same sample, sequenced in a study of breast tumors, draining lymph nodes, adjacent tissues. TCRdb ran MiXCR on the multiplex PCR reads and lists one entry per CDR3 protein. The table includes 140,000 to 150,000 distinct CDR3 sequences, 32% detected once. Samples came from axillary lymph nodes draining the breast cancer. Specimen: axillary lymph node tissue. The receptors shown here come from a female donor with breast cancer. Some clones in this sample may be carry-over from other donors' samples.

This clonotype appeared a single time. This clone may be a read error of a much larger clone one base away. This CDR3 is CASSSPPGRGYFTGELFF. The CDR3 DNA follows: TGTGCCAGCAGCTCCCCGCCCGGGAGGGGCTATTTTACCGGGGAGCTGTTTTTT. The chain combines TRBV5-6 with TRBJ2-2; TRBD2 matches 8 bases. The trim removed 3 bases at V and 5 bases at J, leaving 15 bases unmatched. The CDR3 totals 18 residues. The germline CDR1 and CDR2 sequences are SGHDT and YYEEEE.

As for this clonotype: Lacking the conserved final phenylalanine or tryptophan, this CDR3 likely reflects a read error. The chain uses TRBV12-3 or TRBV12-4 and TRBJ1-2; D remains ambiguous. The CDR3 runs to 16 residues. With 2 bases removed from V and 6 bases from J, the gap between germline ends came to 19 bases. CDR3 coding DNA: TGTGCCAGCAGTTTACAGCGTTCCAAGGGAAACCATGGCTACACCTCC. This sequence encodes CASSLQRSKGNHGYTS.

This rearrangement joins TRBV6-6 to TRBJ2-5; unclear D gene. CDR3 length: 14 amino acids. The V gene's germline CDR1 is MNHNY and CDR2 SVGAGI (reference sequence). The ends were cut back, 2 bases at V and 6 bases at J, with 13 bases in the middle. The chain's CDR3 is CASSYGHDTQTQYF. The DNA for the CDR3 is TGTGCCAGCAGTTACGGGCACGATACGCAGACCCAGTACTTC.

In this sample, this clonotype turned up many times. V usage is TRBV20-1 and J usage is TRBJ1-6, with no clear D. Germline CDR1 is DFQATT and CDR2 is SNEGSKA (reference sequence). V was trimmed by 4 bases and J by 10 bases, leaving 20 bases between them. The CDR3 covers 15 residues. The CDR3: CSATSIGLRWSPLHF. The CDR3 DNA reads TGCAGTGCTACGTCCATCGGGTTGCGATGGTCACCCCTCCACTTT.

This clonotype was observed at least ten times. The chain uses TRBV6-2 or TRBV6-3 and TRBJ1-3; D remains unclear. Trimming left V 2 bases short and J 4 bases short, with 9 bases between. CDR1 MNHEY and CDR2 SVGEGT come from the germline V gene. The CDR3 extends over 14 amino acids. The CDR3 reads CASSYAGPGNTIYF. In DNA form, the CDR3 reads TGTGCCAGCAGTTACGCGGGCCCCGGAAACACCATATATTTT.

This chain joins TRBV11-1 and TRBJ1-1; no clear D gene. V lost 5 bases, J lost 4 bases, and 8 bases lay in between. The CDR3 extends over 12 amino acids. Germline CDR1 is SGHAT and CDR2 is FQDESV (reference sequence). The CDR3 DNA is TGTGCCAGCAGCGCCGGTGGCACTGAAGCTTTCTTT. Protein product: CASSAGGTEAFF.

This clonotype was seen ten or more times. The V and J genes are TRBV2 and TRBJ2-7; tentatively, D is TRBD1 (6 bases). From germline, CDR1 is SNHLY and CDR2 FYNNEI. V was cut by 4 bases and J by 6 bases, with 10 bases left in between. This CDR3 contains 12 residues. CDR3 DNA: TGTGCCAGCAGTGTAAACAGGGCCGAGCAGTACGTC. Its protein is CASSVNRAEQYV.

This clonotype was detected ten times or more. It is likely a read error, because the conserved phenylalanine at the end of the CDR3 is missing. The chain joins TRBV24-1 to TRBJ2-7; weak D call: TRBD2 (6 bases). The CDR3 totals 13 residues. Germline CDR1 and CDR2: KGHDR and SFDVKD. The V and J ends lost 3 bases and 5 bases respectively, with 10 bases between them. The CDR3 spells CATSDGGFDEQYS. For the CDR3, the DNA is TGTGCCACCAGTGATGGAGGGTTCGACGAGCAGTACTCC.

The chain has TRBV6-6 and TRBJ1-4, with TRBD1 identical over 9 bases. CDR3 length: 17 residues. Unmatched junction bases numbered 6, after V lost 4 bases and J lost 0 bases. Germline CDR1 is MNHNY and CDR2 is SVGAGI (reference sequence). The CDR3 DNA follows: TGTGCCAGCAGTTTGACAGGGGGTGACGCAACTAATGAAAAACTGTTTTTT. It translates to CASSLTGGDATNEKLFF.

This clonotype was observed at least ten times. The rearrangement joins TRBV18 to TRBJ1-5; no clear D gene. The V end lost 3 bases, the J end lost 7 bases, and 10 bases lay between the germline ends. The CDR3 runs to 13 residues. CDR1 KGHSH and CDR2 LQKENI come from the germline V gene. DNA for the CDR3: TGTGCCAGCTCACCGTCGGGAAACCAGCCCCAGCATTTT. Translated, it gives CASSPSGNQPQHF.

This clonotype has ten or more counts. The rearrangement joins TRBV5-5 to TRBJ2-3; unclear D gene. Germline V gene data show CDR1 as SGHKS and CDR2 as YYEKEE (reference sequence). The CDR3 extends over 15 amino acids. V lost 0 bases, J lost 5 bases, and 13 bases lay in between. The CDR3 nucleotides are TGTGCCAGCAGCTTGGCAAGGACCCTCAGAGATACGCAGTATTTT. Translated: CASSLARTLRDTQYF.

This clonotype occurred many times. The V call is TRBV7-9, the J call TRBJ1-5; no clear D. The CDR3 runs to 12 residues. Germline CDR1 and CDR2: SEHNR and FQNEAQ (reference sequence). V gave up 1 base and J gave up 5 bases, with 3 bases separating them. The CDR3 here is CASSLEDQPQHF. The CDR3 DNA sequence: TGTGCCAGCAGCTTAGAGGATCAGCCCCAGCATTTT.

This clonotype has a count of ten or more. The chain carries TRBV18 and TRBJ2-6; D is ambiguous. The V gene lost 10 bases and the J gene lost 1 base, with 8 bases spanning the gap. The CDR3 sequence is 13 residues long. Germline CDR1 KGHSH, CDR2 LQKENI. The DNA of the CDR3 is TGTGCCACCCGCGGTTCTGGGGCCAACGTCCTGACTTTC. Translation: CATRGSGANVLTF.

There are many counts of this clonotype. The chain employs TRBV20-1 and TRBJ1-4; D possibly corresponds to TRBD1 (5 bases). CDR3 length equals 15 residues. From germline, CDR1 is DFQATT and CDR2 SNEGSKA (reference sequence). V lost 6 bases to trimming and J lost 4 bases, with 18 bases between them. CDR3 DNA: TGCAGTGCCCGAGGTTGGGGGAGGGTTAATGAAAAACTGTTTTTT. This translates into CSARGWGRVNEKLFF.

This clonotype occurred many times. The gene calls are TRBV7-9 and TRBJ2-3; D possibly matches TRBD1 or TRBD2 (5 bases each). This CDR3 has 16 amino acids. Looked up from germline, CDR1 is SEHNR and CDR2 is FQNEAQ (reference sequence). Between the trimmed V and J ends, which lost 7 bases and 0 bases, there was a span of 17 bases. CDR3 bases: TGTGCCAGCACACCCGGGACGGGATCTAGCACAGATACGCAGTATTTT. This encodes CASTPGTGSSTDTQYF.

This clonotype was seen a single time. No conserved phenylalanine or tryptophan is present at the end of the CDR3, so a read error is the likely explanation. DNA of the CDR3: TGTGCCAGCAGCCCACAGGGGGGAGCTGACTATGGCTACACCCTC. Its protein product is CASSPQGGADYGYTL. J is TRBJ1-2 and V is TRBV7-9; 8 bases line up with TRBD1. Per germline, CDR1 SEHNR and CDR2 FQNEAQ (reference sequence). The J segment lost 3 bases and the V segment lost 5 bases, leaving 8 bases of the junction unmatched. This CDR3 has 15 residues.

This clonotype appeared many times. This chain joins TRBV2 and TRBJ2-6; no reliable D call. The CDR3 runs 16 residues. The V gene lost 0 bases and the J gene lost 1 base, with 7 bases spanning the gap. From germline, CDR1 is SNHLY and CDR2 FYNNEI. The chain's CDR3 is CASSEARQSGANVLTF. CDR3 DNA: TGTGCCAGCAGTGAAGCGCGCCAATCTGGGGCCAACGTCCTGACTTTC.

Many counts were recorded for this clonotype. V gene TRBV7-2 combines with J gene TRBJ2-5, with D perhaps TRBD2 (5 bases). The CDR3 covers 17 residues. Trimming removed 5 bases from V and 5 bases from J, with 24 bases in between. Germline loops: CDR1 SGHTA, CDR2 FQGNSA. CDR3 protein: CASSHPAAGVLRETQYF. In DNA, the CDR3 is TGTGCCAGCAGCCACCCTGCGGCGGGCGTTTTACGGGAGACCCAGTACTTC. The complete variable domain, with remaining parts taken from reference TRBV7-2 and TRBJ2-5, reads GAGVSQSPSNKVTEKGKDVELRCDPISGHTALYWYRQSLGQGLEFLIYFQGNSAPDKSGLPSDRFSAERTGGSVSTLTIQRTQQEDSAVYLCASSHPAAGVLRETQYFGPGTRLLVL.

Remarks on this clonotype: Here the CDR3 omits its conserved ending phenylalanine or tryptophan, so a read error is the likely source. The chain is built from TRBV20-1 and TRBJ1-5; 9 positions match TRBD1. The germline V gene has CDR1 DFQATT and CDR2 SNEGSKA (reference sequence). Trimming cost V 6 bases and J 5 bases; bases outside gene matches: 2. The CDR3 totals 12 residues. The CDR3 region has the DNA TGCAGTGCGGGGACAGGGTATCAGCCCCAGCATGGT. This sequence encodes CSAGTGYQPQHG.

This sequence joins TRBV7-9 and TRBJ1-6; the D is unclear. The V and J ends lost 1 base and 6 bases respectively, with 10 bases between them. Germline lookup yields CDR1 SEHNR and CDR2 FQNEAQ (reference sequence). The CDR3 has 15 residues. CDR3 residues: CASSLVSSGNSPLHF. The CDR3 DNA is TGTGCCAGCAGCTTAGTGTCCAGCGGTAATTCACCCCTCCACTTT.

This clonotype has a count of ten or more. The V gene is TRBV4-1, the J gene TRBJ2-3; D is possibly TRBD1 (6 bases). Trimming left V 2 bases short and J 5 bases short, with 17 bases between. CDR1 and CDR2 from the germline V gene are MGHRA and YSYEKL. The CDR3 is 16 residues long. This CDR3 is CASSQPPGVDKDTQYF. CDR3 DNA: TGCGCCAGCAGCCAACCACCAGGGGTGGATAAAGATACGCAGTATTTT.

This chain connects TRBV20-1 to TRBJ2-2; TRBD2 matches at 9 bases. The length of the CDR3 is 14 residues. Germline V gene lookup returns CDR1 DFQATT and CDR2 SNEGSKA (reference sequence). V was pared by 6 bases and J by 6 bases, with 8 bases of the junction left unmatched. The CDR3 DNA reads as TGCAGTGCCATCGAGGGCGGGGGGGCCGGGGAGCTGTTTTTT. This sequence encodes CSAIEGGGAGELFF.

The sample holds many counts of this clonotype. The chain recombines TRBV6-5 with TRBJ2-7; the match to TRBD2 covers 10 bases. Looked up from germline, CDR1 is MNHEY and CDR2 is SVGAGI. The V and J ends lost 6 bases and 3 bases, in that order; junction bases with no gene match: 2. This CDR3 has 13 amino acids. The CDR3 nucleotides read TGTGCCAGCAGAGCGGGGGGGGGCTACGAGCAGTACTTC. This gives the protein CASRAGGGYEQYF.

In this sample, this clonotype turned up many times. The chain is built from TRBV24-1 and TRBJ1-2; no firm D call. Deletions cut 1 base from V and 0 bases from J, with 20 bases between. Germline loops: CDR1 KGHDR, CDR2 SFDVKD. This CDR3 is built from 19 residues. The CDR3 region has the DNA TGTGCCACCAGTGATTTAATGGTAGGCAAAAAAATTTCTAACTATGGCTACACCTTC. Amino acids: CATSDLMVGKKISNYGYTF.

This chain uses TRBV19 with TRBJ1-1; 11 bases are shared with TRBD1. Germline V gene lookup returns CDR1 LNHDA and CDR2 SQIVND (reference sequence). The CDR3 runs 15 residues. V gave up 4 bases and J gave up 3 bases; unmatched junction bases: 4. This CDR3 reads CASSTGQGAYTEAFF. The CDR3 DNA is TGTGCCAGTAGTACAGGACAGGGGGCGTACACTGAAGCTTTCTTT.

V and J are TRBV9 and TRBJ1-6; TRBD1 matches 9 bases. The germline CDR1 and CDR2 sequences are SGDLS and YYNGEE. The CDR3 runs to 14 residues. J lost 10 bases, V lost 3 bases, and 5 bases had no gene match. The CDR3 sequence is CASSARTGDSPLHF. The CDR3 DNA reads TGTGCCAGCAGCGCGAGGACAGGGGACTCACCCCTCCACTTT.

The V gene is TRBV4-3, the J gene TRBJ1-1; possibly TRBD1 for D (5 bases). The germline V gene encodes CDR1 LGHNA and CDR2 YSLEER. V gave up 0 bases and J gave up 1 base, with 12 bases separating them. The CDR3 spans 16 residues. The CDR3 reads CASSQDQTGGNTEAFF. The CDR3 DNA reads TGCGCCAGCAGCCAAGATCAGACGGGGGGGAACACTGAAGCTTTCTTT.